One sample yielded the 5 T cell receptor beta chains listed below, sequenced in a study of cytomegalovirus exposure and HLA in healthy donors (dated by TCRdb to 2016 to 2017). The library was prepared using the immunoSEQ multiplex PCR assay. The multiplex PCR relied on a mix of 60 forward primers for TCR Vbeta segments and 13 reverse primers for TCR Jbeta segments. The table was pulled from immuneACCESS by TCRdb, which kept in-frame rearrangements only. Such tables lose some clones; where checked, under half of the loss comes from unresolved V genes, and the rest has no known cause. The table for this sample lists roughly 150,000 clones; about three quarters of them were counted only once. The top ten constitute around 2.6% of the sample. What was sequenced was PBMCs. The receptors were sampled from a female donor in good health and CMV-seronegative.

This chain uses TRBV28 with TRBJ1-2, with 8 bases that match TRBD1. This CDR3 comprises 13 residues. J gave up 8 bases and V 4 bases, and 6 bases lay outside the gene matches. Germline values: CDR1 MDHEN, CDR2 SYDVKM. The CDR3 sequence is CASSYRGIMGYTF. For the CDR3, the DNA is TGTGCCAGCAGTTACAGGGGGATTATGGGCTACACCTTC.

V usage is TRBV11-2 and J usage is TRBJ1-1, with 8 bases that match TRBD1. CDR3 length equals 16 residues. Germline V gives CDR1 SGHAT, CDR2 FQNNGV. V lost 3 bases and J lost 1; bases outside the gene matches: 7. CDR3 loop: CASSFRAGGPNTEAFF. DNA of the CDR3: TGTGCCAGCAGCTTTCGGGCAGGGGGCCCGAACACTGAAGCTTTCTTT. Supplemented by reference TRBV11-2 and TRBJ1-1, the full variable domain reads EAGVAQSPRYKIIEKRQSVAFWCNPISGHATLYWYQQILGQGPKLLIQFQNNGVVDDSQLPKDRFSAERLKGVDSTLKIQPAKLEDSAVYLCASSFRAGGPNTEAFFGQGTRLTVV.

CDR3 amino acids: CASSRAQGDGYTF. The CDR3 region has the DNA TGCGCCAGCAGCCGAGCACAGGGGGATGGCTACACCTTC. The V gene is TRBV4-1, the J gene TRBJ1-2, with TRBD1 identical over 8 bases. Germline V CDR1 and CDR2: MGHRA, YSYEKL. There are 13 residues in the CDR3. V was pared by 4 bases and J by 6 bases, with 4 bases of the junction left unmatched.

The chain couples TRBV7-8 to TRBJ1-1; tentatively, D is TRBD1 (5 bases). This CDR3 region has 14 residues. Per the germline V gene, CDR1 is SGHVS and CDR2 is FQNEAQ. Trimming left V 2 bases short and J 6 bases short, with 13 bases between. Here the CDR3 DNA reads TGTGCCAGCAGCTTATTTGGCGGGACCGCTGAAGCTTTCTTT. Its protein is CASSLFGGTAEAFF.

In its sample, this clone was seen a few times. V gene TRBV28 combines with J gene TRBJ2-5; 7 bases match TRBD2. CDR3 length equals 16 residues. V dropped 8 bases and J dropped 4; count of bases not matched to a gene: 16. CDR1 is MDHEN and CDR2 is SYDVKM in the germline V gene. CDR3 region: CASLFGGGGSGETQYF. The CDR3 DNA follows: TGTGCCAGCCTTTTTGGGGGGGGAGGGAGTGGAGAGACCCAGTACTTC. The full variable domain, in which reference TRBV28 and TRBJ2-5 provide the parts outside the CDR3, is DVKVTQSSRYLVKRTGEKVFLECVQDMDHENMFWYRQDPGLGLRLIYFSYDVKMKEKGDIPEGYSVSREKKERFSLILESASTNQTSMYLCASLFGGGGSGETQYFGPGTRLLVL.